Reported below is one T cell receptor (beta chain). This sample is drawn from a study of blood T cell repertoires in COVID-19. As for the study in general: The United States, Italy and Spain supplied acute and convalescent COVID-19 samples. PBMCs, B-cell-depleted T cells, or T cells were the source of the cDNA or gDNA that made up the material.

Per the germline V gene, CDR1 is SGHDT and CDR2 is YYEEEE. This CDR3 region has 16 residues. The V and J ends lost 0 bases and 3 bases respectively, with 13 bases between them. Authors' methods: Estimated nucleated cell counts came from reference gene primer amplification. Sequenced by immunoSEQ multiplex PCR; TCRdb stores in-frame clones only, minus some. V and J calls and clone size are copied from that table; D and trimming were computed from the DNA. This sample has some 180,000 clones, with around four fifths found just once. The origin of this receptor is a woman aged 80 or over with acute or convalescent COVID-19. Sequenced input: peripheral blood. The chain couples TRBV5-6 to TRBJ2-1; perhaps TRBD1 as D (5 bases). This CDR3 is CASSLVYRSGYNEQFF. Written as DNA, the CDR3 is TGTGCCAGCAGCTTGGTTTACAGGTCCGGCTACAATGAGCAGTTCTTC.